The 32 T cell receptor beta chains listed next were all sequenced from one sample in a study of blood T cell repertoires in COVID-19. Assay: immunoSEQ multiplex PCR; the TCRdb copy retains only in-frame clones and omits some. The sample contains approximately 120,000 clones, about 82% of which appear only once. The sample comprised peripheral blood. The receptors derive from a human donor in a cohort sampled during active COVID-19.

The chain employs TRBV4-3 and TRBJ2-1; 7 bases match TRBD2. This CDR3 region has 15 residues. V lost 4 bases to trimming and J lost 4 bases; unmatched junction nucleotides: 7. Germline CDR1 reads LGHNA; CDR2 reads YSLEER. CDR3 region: CASSRGGAVYNEQFF. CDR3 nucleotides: TGCGCCAGCAGCCGGGGGGGAGCAGTATACAATGAGCAGTTCTTC.

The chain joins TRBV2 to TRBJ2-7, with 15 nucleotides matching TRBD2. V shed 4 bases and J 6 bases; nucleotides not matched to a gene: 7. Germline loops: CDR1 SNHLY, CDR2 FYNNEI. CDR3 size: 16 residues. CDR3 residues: CASSAGLAGGRVEQYF. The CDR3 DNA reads TGTGCCAGCAGTGCGGGACTAGCGGGAGGTAGGGTCGAGCAGTACTTC.

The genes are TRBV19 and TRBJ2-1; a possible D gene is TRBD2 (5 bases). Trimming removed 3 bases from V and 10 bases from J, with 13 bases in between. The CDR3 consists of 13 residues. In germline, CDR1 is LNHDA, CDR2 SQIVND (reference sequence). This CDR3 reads CASSIPPREEQFF. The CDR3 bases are TGTGCCAGTAGTATCCCTCCAAGGGAGGAGCAGTTCTTC.

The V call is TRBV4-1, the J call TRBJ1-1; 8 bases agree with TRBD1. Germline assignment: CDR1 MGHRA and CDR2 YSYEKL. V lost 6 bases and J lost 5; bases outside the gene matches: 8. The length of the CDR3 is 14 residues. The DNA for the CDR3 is TGCGCCAGCAGTATGACAGGGGTGCGAACTGAAGCTTTCTTT. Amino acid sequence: CASSMTGVRTEAFF.

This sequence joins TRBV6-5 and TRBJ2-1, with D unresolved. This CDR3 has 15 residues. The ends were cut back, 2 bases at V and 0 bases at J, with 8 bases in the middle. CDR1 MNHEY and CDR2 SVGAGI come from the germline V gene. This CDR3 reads CASSYDTGSYNEQFF. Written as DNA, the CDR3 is TGTGCCAGCAGTTACGATACGGGCTCCTACAATGAGCAGTTCTTC.

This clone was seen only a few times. CDR3 sequence (DNA): TGTGCCAGCAGCACCCTAGAGGAAGAGACCCAGTACTTC. Translating gives CASSTLEEETQYF. The rearrangement links TRBV7-3 to TRBJ2-5; D unclear. The CDR3 has 13 residues. CDR1 is SGHTA, CDR2 FQGTGA, per germline. V lost 5 bases and J lost 3, with 10 bases in between.

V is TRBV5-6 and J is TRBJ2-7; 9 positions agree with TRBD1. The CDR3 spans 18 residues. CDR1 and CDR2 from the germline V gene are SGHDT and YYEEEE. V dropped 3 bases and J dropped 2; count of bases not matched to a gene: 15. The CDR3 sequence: CASSSRLGTGRSAYEQYF. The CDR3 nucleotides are TGTGCCAGCAGCTCCCGTTTGGGGACAGGGCGGAGCGCCTACGAGCAGTACTTC.

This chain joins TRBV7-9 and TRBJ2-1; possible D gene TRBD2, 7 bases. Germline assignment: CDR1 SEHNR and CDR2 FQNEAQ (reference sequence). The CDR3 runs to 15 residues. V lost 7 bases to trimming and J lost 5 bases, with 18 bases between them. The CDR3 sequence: CASTPGDYRHNEQFF. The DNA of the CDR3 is TGTGCCAGCACCCCAGGGGACTACCGCCACAATGAGCAGTTCTTC.

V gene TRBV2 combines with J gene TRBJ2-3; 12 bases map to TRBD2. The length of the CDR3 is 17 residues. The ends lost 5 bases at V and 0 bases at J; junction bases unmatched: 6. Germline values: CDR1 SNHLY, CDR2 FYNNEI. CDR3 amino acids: CASSRWTSGASTDTQYF. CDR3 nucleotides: TGTGCCAGCAGTAGATGGACTAGCGGGGCTAGCACAGATACGCAGTATTTT.

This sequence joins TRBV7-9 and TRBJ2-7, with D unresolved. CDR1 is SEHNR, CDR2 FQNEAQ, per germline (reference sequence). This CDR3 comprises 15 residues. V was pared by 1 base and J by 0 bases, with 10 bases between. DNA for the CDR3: TGTGCCAGCAGCTTAGAGGCGGATAGCTCCTACGAGCAGTACTTC. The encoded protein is CASSLEADSSYEQYF.

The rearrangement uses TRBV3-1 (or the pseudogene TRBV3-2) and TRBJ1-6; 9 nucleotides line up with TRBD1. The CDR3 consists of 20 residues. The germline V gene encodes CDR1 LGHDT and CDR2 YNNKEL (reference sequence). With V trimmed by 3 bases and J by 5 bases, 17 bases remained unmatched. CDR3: CASSQKPGQGPAANNSPLHF. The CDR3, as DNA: TGTGCCAGCAGCCAGAAGCCGGGACAGGGACCCGCCGCAAATAATTCACCCCTCCACTTT.

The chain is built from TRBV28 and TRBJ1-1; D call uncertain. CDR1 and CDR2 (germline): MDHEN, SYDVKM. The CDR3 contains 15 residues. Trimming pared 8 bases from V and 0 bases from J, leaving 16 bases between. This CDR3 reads CASGTPGFMNTEAFF. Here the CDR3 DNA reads TGTGCCAGCGGAACGCCGGGTTTCATGAACACTGAAGCTTTCTTT. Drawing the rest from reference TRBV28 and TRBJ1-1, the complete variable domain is DVKVTQSSRYLVKRTGEKVFLECVQDMDHENMFWYRQDPGLGLRLIYFSYDVKMKEKGDIPEGYSVSREKKERFSLILESASTNQTSMYLCASGTPGFMNTEAFFGQGTRLTVV.

Here the CDR3 reads CASSFSPGGGYGYTF. CDR3 DNA: TGTGCCAGCAGTTTCTCCCCGGGGGGGGGCTATGGCTACACCTTC. The genes are TRBV28 and TRBJ1-2; weak D call: TRBD1 (5 bases). V was shortened by 3 bases and J by 4 bases, with 15 bases between the two germline ends. Germline V CDR1 and CDR2: MDHEN, SYDVKM. There are 15 residues in the CDR3.

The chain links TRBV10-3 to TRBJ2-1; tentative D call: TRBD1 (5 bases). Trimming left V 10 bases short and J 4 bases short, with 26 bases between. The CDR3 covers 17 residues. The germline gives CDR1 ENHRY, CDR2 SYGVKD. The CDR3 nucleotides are TGTGCCACCGATTCAATATTCCGGACAACACTTTACAATGAGCAGTTCTTC. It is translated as CATDSIFRTTLYNEQFF.

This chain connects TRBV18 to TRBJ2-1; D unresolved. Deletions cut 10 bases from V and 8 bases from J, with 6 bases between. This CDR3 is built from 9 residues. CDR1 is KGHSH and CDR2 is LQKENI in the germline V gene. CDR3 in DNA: TGTGCCAACTTCGATGAGCAGTTCTTC. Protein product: CANFDEQFF.

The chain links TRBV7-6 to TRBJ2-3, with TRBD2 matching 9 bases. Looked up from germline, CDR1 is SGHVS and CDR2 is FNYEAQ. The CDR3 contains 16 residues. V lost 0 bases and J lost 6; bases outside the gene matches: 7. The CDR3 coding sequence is TGTGCCAGCAGCTTAGCGGCGGGAGGGGGTTCGGATACGCAGTATTTT. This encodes CASSLAAGGGSDTQYF.

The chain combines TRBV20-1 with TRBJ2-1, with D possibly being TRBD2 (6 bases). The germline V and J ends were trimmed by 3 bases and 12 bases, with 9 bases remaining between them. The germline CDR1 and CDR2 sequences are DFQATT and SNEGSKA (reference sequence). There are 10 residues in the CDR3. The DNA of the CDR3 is TGCAGTGCTAGTGGGACTTGGCAGTTCTTC. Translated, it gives CSASGTWQFF.

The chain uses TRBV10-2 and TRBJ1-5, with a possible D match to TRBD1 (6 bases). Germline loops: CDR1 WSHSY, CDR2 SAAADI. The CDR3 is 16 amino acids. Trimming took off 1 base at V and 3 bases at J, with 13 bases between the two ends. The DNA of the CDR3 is TGCGCCAGCAGTGAGTTGAGAGACAGGTTCAATCAGCCCCAGCATTTT. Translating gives CASSELRDRFNQPQHF.

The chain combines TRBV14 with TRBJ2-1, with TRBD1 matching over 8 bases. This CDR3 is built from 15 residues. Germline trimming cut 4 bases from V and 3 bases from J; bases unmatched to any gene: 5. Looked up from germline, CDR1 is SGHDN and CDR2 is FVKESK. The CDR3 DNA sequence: TGTGCCAGCAGCCGCGGACAGGGTCGCTACAATGAGCAGTTCTTC. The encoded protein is CASSRGQGRYNEQFF.

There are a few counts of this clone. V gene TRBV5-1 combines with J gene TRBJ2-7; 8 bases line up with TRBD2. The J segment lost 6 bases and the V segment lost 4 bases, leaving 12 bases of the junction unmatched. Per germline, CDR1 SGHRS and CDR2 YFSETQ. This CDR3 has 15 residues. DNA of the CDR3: TGCGCCAGCAGCCCAACTAGCGGTATCCCGGTCGAGCAGTACTTC. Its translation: CASSPTSGIPVEQYF.

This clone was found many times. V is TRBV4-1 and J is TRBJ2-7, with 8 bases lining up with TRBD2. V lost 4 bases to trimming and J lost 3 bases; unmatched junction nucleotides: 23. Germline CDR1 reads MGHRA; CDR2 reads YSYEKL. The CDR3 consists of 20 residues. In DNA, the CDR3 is TGCGCCAGCAGCCCCCAGTCTTCTTCGTCTCGGACTAGCAAGTACTACGAGCAGTACTTC. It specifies CASSPQSSSSRTSKYYEQYF.

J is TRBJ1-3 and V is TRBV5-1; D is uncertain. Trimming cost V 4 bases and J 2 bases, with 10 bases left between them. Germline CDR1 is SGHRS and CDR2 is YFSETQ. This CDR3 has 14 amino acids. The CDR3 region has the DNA TGCGCCAGCAGCCCGAATATAGCTGGAAACACCATATATTTT. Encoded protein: CASSPNIAGNTIYF.

CDR3 in amino acids: CATSRDPGGADGYTF. The CDR3 DNA reads TGTGCCACCAGCAGAGACCCAGGAGGGGCAGACGGCTACACCTTC. The chain carries TRBV15 and TRBJ1-2; weak D call: TRBD1 (5 bases). Trimming removed 0 bases at V and 8 bases at J, with 16 bases between. The germline gives CDR1 LNHNV, CDR2 YYDKDF (reference sequence). The CDR3 spans 15 residues.

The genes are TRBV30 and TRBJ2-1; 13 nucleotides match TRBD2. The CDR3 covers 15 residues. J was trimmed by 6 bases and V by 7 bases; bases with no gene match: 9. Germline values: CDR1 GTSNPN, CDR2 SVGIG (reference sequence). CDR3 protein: CAYRQTSGRLNEQFF. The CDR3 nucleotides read TGTGCCTATAGACAGACTAGCGGGAGGCTCAATGAGCAGTTCTTC. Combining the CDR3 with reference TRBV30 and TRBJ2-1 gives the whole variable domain SQTIHQWPATLVQPVGSPLSLECTVEGTSNPNLYWYRQAAGRGLQLLFYSVGIGQISSEVPQNLSASRPQDRQFILSSKKLLLSDSGFYLCAYRQTSGRLNEQFFGPGTRLTVL.

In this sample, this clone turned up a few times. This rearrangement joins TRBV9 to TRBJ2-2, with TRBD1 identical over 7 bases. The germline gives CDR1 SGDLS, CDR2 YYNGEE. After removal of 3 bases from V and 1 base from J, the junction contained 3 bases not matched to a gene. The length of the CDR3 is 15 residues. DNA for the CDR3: TGTGCCAGCAGCGCCGGGGACAGGAACACCGGGGAGCTGTTTTTT. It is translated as CASSAGDRNTGELFF.

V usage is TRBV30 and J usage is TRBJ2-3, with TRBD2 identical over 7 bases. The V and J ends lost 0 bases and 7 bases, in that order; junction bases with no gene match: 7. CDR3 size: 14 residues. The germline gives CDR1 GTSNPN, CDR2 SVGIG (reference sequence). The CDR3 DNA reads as TGTGCCTGGAGTGTGGGGCTAGCGGAGAATACGCAGTATTTT. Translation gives CAWSVGLAENTQYF.

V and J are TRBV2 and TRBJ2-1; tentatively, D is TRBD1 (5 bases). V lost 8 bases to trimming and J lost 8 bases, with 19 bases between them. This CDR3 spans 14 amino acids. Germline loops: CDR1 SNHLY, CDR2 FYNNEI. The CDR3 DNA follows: TGTGCCAGCTCCCGGTCCCTACGGACATATGAGCAGTTCTTC. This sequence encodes CASSRSLRTYEQFF. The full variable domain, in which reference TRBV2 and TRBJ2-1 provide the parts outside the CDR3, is EPEVTQTPSHQVTQMGQEVILRCVPISNHLYFYWYRQILGQKVEFLVSFYNNEISEKSEIFDDQFSVERPDGSNFTLKIRSTKLEDSAMYFCASSRSLRTYEQFFGPGTRLTVL.

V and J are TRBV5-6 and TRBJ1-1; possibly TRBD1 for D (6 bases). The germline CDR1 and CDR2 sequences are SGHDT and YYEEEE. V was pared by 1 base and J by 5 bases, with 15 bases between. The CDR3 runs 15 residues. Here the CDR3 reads CASSLRQGSQTEAFF. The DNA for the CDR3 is TGTGCCAGCAGCTTGAGGCAGGGGAGTCAAACTGAAGCTTTCTTT.

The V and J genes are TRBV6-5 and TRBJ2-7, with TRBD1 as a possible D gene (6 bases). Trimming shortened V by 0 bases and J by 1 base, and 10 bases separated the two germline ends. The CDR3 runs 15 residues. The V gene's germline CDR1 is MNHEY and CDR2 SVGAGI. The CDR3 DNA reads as TGTGCCAGCAGTTACTCTCTGGACAGTTCCTACGAGCAGTACTTC. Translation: CASSYSLDSSYEQYF.

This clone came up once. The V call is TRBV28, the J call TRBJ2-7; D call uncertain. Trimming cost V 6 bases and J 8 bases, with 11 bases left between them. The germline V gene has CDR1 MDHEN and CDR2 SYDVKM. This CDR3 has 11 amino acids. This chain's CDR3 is CASSTSRKQYF. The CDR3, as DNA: TGTGCCAGCAGCACTTCTAGGAAGCAGTACTTC.

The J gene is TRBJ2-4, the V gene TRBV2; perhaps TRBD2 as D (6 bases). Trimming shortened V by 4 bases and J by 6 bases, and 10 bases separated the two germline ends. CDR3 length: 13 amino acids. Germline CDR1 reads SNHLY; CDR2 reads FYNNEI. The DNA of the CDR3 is TGTGCCAGCAGTGGGCTGGGGGGAAACATTCAGTACTTC. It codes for CASSGLGGNIQYF.

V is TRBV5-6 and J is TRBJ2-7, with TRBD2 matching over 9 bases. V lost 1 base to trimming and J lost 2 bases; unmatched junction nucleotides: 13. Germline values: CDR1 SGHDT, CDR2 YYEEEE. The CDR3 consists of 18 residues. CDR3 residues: CASSLWASGAMRPYEQYF. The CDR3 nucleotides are TGTGCCAGCAGCTTGTGGGCTAGCGGGGCTATGAGGCCCTACGAGCAGTACTTC. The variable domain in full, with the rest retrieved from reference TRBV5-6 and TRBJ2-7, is DAGVTQSPTHLIKTRGQQVTLRCSPKSGHDTVSWYQQALGQGPQFIFQYYEEEERQRGNFPDRFSGHQFPNYSSELNVNALLLGDSALYLCASSLWASGAMRPYEQYFGPGTRLTVT.